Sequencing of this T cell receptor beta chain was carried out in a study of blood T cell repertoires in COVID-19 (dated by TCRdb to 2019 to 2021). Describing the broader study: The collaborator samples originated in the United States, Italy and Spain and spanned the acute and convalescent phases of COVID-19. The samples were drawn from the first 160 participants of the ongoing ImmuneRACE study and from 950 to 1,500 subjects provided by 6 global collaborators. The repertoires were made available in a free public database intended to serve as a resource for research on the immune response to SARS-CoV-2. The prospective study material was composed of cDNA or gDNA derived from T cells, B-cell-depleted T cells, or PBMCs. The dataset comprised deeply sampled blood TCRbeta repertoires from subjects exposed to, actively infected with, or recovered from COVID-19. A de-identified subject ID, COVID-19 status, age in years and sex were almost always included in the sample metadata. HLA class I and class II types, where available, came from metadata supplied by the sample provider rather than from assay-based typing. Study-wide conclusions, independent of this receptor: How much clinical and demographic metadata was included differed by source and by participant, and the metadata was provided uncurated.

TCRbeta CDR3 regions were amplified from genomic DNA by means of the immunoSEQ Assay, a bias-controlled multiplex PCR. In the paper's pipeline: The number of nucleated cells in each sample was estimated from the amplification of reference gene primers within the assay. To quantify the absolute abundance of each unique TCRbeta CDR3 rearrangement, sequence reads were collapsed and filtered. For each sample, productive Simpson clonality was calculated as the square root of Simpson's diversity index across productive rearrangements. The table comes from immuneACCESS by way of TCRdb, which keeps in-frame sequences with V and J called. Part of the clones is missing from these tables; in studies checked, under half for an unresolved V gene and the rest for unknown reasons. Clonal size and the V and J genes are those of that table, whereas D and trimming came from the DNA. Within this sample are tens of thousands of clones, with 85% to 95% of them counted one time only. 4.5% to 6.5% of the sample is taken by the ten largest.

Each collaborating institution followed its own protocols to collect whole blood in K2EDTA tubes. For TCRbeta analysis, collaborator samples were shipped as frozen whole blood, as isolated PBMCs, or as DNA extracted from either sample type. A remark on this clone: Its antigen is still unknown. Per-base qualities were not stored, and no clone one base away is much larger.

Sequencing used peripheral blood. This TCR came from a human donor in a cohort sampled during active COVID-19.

The DNA is TGTGCCAGCACCTTTGCGGGCGACTACGAGCAGTACTTC. This yields the protein CASTFAGDYEQYF. The rearranged segments are TRBV6-5 and TRBJ2-7; a tentative D call is TRBD2 (5 bases match). The CDR3, cysteine through phenylalanine, is 13 amino acids long. Only CDR3 DNA remains: 39 bases, in frame from the first base. V is reduced by 7 bases and J by 3 bases, leaving a spacing of 13 bases between them. CDR1 and CDR2 are drawn from the germline V gene: MNHEY, SVGAGI.